Below, 2 T cell receptor beta chains from the same sample are listed, as sequenced in a study of T cell repertoires in cytomegalovirus infection. In TCRdb, the reads were re-called with MiXCR into one record per CDR3 protein. The sample yields 450,000 to 650,000 distinct CDR3 sequences, 40% seen once. No antigen is known for these receptors. This specimen consisted of cultured PBMCs, obtained from culture after CMV antigen stimulation. These receptors came from a human donor in good health (CMV status not recorded). Some clones in this sample may be carry-over from other donors' samples.

A few counts support this clonotype. The chain links TRBV28 to TRBJ1-5; D remains unclear. The CDR3 spans 14 residues. Trimming took 8 bases from V and 6 from J, leaving 17 bases between them. CDR1 is MDHEN and CDR2 is SYDVKM in the germline V gene. The CDR3 DNA reads TGTGCCAGCTCTGGCTCGGTCCCCAGTCAGCCCCAGCATTTT. It translates to CASSGSVPSQPQHF.

J is TRBJ1-4 and V is TRBV4-1; a weak D match, TRBD1 (5 bases). CDR3 length: 16 residues. CDR1 is MGHRA, CDR2 YSYEKL, per germline. V was trimmed by 4 bases and J by 8 bases, leaving 20 bases between them. CDR3 sequence: CASSRTMTANEEKLFF. CDR3 nucleotide sequence: TGCGCCAGCAGCCGTACCATGACAGCTAACGAAGAAAAACTGTTTTTT.